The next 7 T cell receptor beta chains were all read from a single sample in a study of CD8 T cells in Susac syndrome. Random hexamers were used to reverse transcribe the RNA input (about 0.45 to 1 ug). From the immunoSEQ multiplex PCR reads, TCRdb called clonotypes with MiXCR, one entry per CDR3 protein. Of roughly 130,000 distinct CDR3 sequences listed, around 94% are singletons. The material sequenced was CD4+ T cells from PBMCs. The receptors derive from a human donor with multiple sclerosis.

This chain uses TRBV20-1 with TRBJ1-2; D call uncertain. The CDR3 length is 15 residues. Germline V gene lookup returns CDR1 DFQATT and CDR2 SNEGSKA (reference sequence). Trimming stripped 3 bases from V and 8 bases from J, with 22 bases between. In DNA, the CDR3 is TGCAGTGCTAGCGTTCCGTCCCGACACGGACGAGGCTACACCTTC. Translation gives CSASVPSRHGRGYTF.

The DNA for the CDR3 is TGTGCCAGCTACGGGACAGAAGTCTCTGGGGCCAACGTCCTGACTTTC. It yields the protein CASYGTEVSGANVLTF. This sequence joins TRBV7-2 and TRBJ2-6, with TRBD1 matching over 7 bases. The germline CDR1 and CDR2 sequences are SGHTA and FQGNSA. The CDR3 covers 16 residues. V shed 8 bases and J 0 bases; nucleotides not matched to a gene: 7.

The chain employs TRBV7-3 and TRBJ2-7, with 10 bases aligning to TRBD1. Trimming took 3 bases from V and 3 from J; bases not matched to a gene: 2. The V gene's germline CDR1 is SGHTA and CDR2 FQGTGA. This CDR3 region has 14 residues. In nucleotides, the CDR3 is TGTGCCAGCAGCTTGGACAGGGGGAACTACGAGCAGTACTTC. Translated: CASSLDRGNYEQYF.

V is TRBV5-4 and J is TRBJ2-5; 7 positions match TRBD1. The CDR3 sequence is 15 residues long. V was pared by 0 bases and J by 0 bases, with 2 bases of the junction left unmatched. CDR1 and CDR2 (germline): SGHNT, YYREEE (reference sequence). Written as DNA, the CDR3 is TGTGCCAGCAGCTTGGGGACAGGTTACCAAGAGACCCAGTACTTC. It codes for CASSLGTGYQETQYF.

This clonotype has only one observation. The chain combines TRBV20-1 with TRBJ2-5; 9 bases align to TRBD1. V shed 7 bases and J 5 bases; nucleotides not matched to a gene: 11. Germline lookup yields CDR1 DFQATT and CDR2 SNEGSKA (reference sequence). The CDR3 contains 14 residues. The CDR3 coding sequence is TGCAGTGTTTCAGACAGGGGGAACGGGGAGACCCAGTACTTC. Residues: CSVSDRGNGETQYF.

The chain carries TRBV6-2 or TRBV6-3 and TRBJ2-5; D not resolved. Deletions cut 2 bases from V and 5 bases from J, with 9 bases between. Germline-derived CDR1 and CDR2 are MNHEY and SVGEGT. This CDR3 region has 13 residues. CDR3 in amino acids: CASSYGLRETQYF. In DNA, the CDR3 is TGTGCCAGCAGTTACGGGCTACGGGAGACCCAGTACTTC.

The CDR3 spells CASSLQGWEKLFF. In DNA form, the CDR3 reads TGTGCCAGCAGCTTACAGGGTTGGGAAAAACTGTTTTTT. This chain links TRBV7-9 with TRBJ1-4, with a possible D match to TRBD1 (5 bases). Deletions cut 2 bases from V and 8 bases from J, with 9 bases between. The CDR3 extends over 13 amino acids. Germline CDR1 SEHNR, CDR2 FQNEAQ (reference sequence).